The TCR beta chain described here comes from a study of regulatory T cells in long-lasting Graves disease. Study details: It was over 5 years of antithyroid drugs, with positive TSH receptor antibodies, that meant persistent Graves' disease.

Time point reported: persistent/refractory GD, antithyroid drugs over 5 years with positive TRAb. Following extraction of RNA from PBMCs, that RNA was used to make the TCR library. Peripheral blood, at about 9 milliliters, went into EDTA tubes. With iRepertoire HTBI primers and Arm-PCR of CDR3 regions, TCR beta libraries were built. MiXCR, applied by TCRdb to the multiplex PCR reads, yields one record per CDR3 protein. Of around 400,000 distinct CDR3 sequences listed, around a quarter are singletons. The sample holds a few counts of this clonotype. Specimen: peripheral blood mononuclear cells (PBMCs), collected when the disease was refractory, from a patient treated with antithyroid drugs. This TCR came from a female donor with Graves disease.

The CDR3 loop reads CASRGQGKNTGELFF. CDR3 DNA: TGTGCCAGCAGAGGACAGGGAAAGAACACCGGGGAGCTGTTTTTT. The chain combines TRBV12-3 or TRBV12-4 with TRBJ2-2, with 8 nucleotides matching TRBD1. The CDR3 has 15 residues. V lost 6 bases, J lost 1 base, and 4 bases stayed unmatched.